This T cell receptor beta chain is from a study of blood T cell repertoires in COVID-19. Study summary: Collection of acute and convalescent COVID-19 samples took place in the United States, Italy and Spain. T cells, B-cell-depleted T cells, or PBMCs provided the cDNA or gDNA that served as material.

Authors' analysis steps: Using reference gene primer amplification, nucleated cell counts were estimated. Profiled with immunoSEQ multiplex PCR; TCRdb holds only in-frame clones, not every one. V and J calls and clone size come straight from that table; D and trimming were deduced from the DNA. The sample comprises roughly 40,000 clones, around 90% of which are singletons, and approximately 3% rests with the top ten. This CDR3 contains 13 residues. Trimming shortened V by 2 bases and J by 6 bases, and 11 bases separated the two germline ends. Per the germline V gene, CDR1 is MNHEY and CDR2 is SVGAGI.

This chain uses TRBV6-5 with TRBJ2-7; weak D call: TRBD1 (6 bases). The TCR was taken from a man aged 50-60 years with active COVID-19. Sequencing input: peripheral blood. The DNA of the CDR3 is TGTGCCAGCAGTTACGGCAGGGGCTCCGAGCAGTACTTC. Its protein is CASSYGRGSEQYF.